One and the same sample provided the 21 T cell receptor beta chains below, sequenced in a study of blood T cell repertoires in COVID-19. Produced via immunoSEQ multiplex PCR; TCRdb's table is partial and in-frame only. The table has some 83,000 clones, 65% to 85% seen once; the top ten hold about 5.8%. What was sequenced was peripheral blood. All receptors come from a man in his 60s with active or convalescent COVID-19.

V and J are TRBV7-2 and TRBJ2-3; 8 bases match TRBD2. V lost 5 bases and J lost 1; bases outside the gene matches: 8. The CDR3 is 16 residues long. Germline CDR1 reads SGHTA; CDR2 reads FQGNSA. The CDR3 reads CASSPQGRGGTDTQYF. The CDR3 bases are TGTGCCAGCAGCCCCCAGGGGCGGGGGGGCACAGATACGCAGTATTTT.

The V gene is TRBV6-2 or TRBV6-3, the J gene TRBJ2-1, with 13 bases aligning to TRBD2. The CDR3 is 15 amino acids. V was pared by 8 bases and J by 5 bases, with 6 bases of the junction left unmatched. Germline lookup yields CDR1 MNHEY and CDR2 SVGEGT. The CDR3 reads CASRRGTSGNNEQFF. The CDR3 DNA reads as TGTGCCAGCCGCCGAGGGACTAGCGGGAACAATGAGCAGTTCTTC.

V gene TRBV11-2 combines with J gene TRBJ2-5; 13 positions agree with TRBD2. CDR3 size: 15 residues. CDR1 SGHAT and CDR2 FQNNGV come from the germline V gene. J gave up 5 bases and V 5 bases, and 5 bases lay outside the gene matches. The CDR3 protein is CASSPGLAGEETQYF. The DNA for the CDR3 is TGTGCCAGCAGCCCTGGACTAGCGGGGGAGGAGACCCAGTACTTC.

The chain has TRBV7-9 and TRBJ2-7; 9 bases match TRBD1. Germline V gene lookup returns CDR1 SEHNR and CDR2 FQNEAQ (reference sequence). Trimming took 4 bases from V and 3 from J; bases not matched to a gene: 7. There are 15 residues in the CDR3. This chain's CDR3 is CASSSSGQGSYEQYF. The CDR3 nucleotides read TGTGCCAGCAGCTCGTCTGGACAGGGGAGCTACGAGCAGTACTTC.

The chain joins TRBV30 to TRBJ1-1; the D is unclear. Per the germline V gene, CDR1 is GTSNPN and CDR2 is SVGIG (reference sequence). The CDR3 length is 13 residues. V lost 1 base to trimming and J lost 3 bases, with 9 bases between them. The CDR3 coding sequence is TGTGCCTGGAGTGCTATCAGGTACACTGAAGCTTTCTTT. Amino acids: CAWSAIRYTEAFF.

This chain links TRBV2 with TRBJ2-5, with a tentative D call TRBD2 (5 bases). Trimming stripped 3 bases from V and 5 bases from J, with 7 bases between. CDR3 length equals 12 residues. CDR1 and CDR2 (germline): SNHLY, FYNNEI. The CDR3 reads CASSDRRETQYF. CDR3 nucleotide sequence: TGTGCCAGCAGTGATCGGAGGGAGACCCAGTACTTC.

This clone turned up a few times. V and J are TRBV7-2 and TRBJ2-3; 10 bases are shared with TRBD1. Per the germline V gene, CDR1 is SGHTA and CDR2 is FQGNSA. This CDR3 comprises 18 residues. Unmatched junction bases numbered 12, after V lost 5 bases and J lost 1 base. CDR3 sequence: CASSPTPGGQGRTDTQYF. The DNA of the CDR3 is TGTGCCAGCAGCCCCACCCCGGGGGGACAGGGGCGCACAGATACGCAGTATTTT.

The chain is built from TRBV7-2 and TRBJ1-4, with a weak D call TRBD1 (6 bases). The CDR3 is made up of 15 amino acids. The V gene's germline CDR1 is SGHTA and CDR2 FQGNSA. V shed 1 base and J shed 8 bases, with 14 bases lying between them. The CDR3 is CASSLGGRGVEKLFF. The CDR3 region has the DNA TGTGCCAGCAGCTTAGGTGGCAGGGGAGTCGAAAAACTGTTTTTT. Using reference TRBV7-2 and TRBJ1-4 for the parts outside the CDR3, the full variable domain is GAGVSQSPSNKVTEKGKDVELRCDPISGHTALYWYRQSLGQGLEFLIYFQGNSAPDKSGLPSDRFSAERTGGSVSTLTIQRTQQEDSAVYLCASSLGGRGVEKLFFGSGTQLSVL.

This chain connects TRBV4-2 to TRBJ2-7, with TRBD2 matching over 8 bases. The CDR3 is 14 amino acids. V was pared by 4 bases and J by 5 bases, with 7 bases of the junction left unmatched. Germline V gene lookup returns CDR1 LGHNA and CDR2 YNFKEQ. The chain's CDR3 is CASSPGGPSNEQYF. As DNA, the CDR3 is TGTGCCAGCAGCCCGGGGGGGCCGAGTAACGAGCAGTACTTC.

The chain uses TRBV19 and TRBJ2-2; 9 nucleotides align to TRBD2. The V gene end was trimmed by 2 bases and the J gene end by 3 bases; junction bases not matched to a gene: 13. The CDR3 is 19 residues long. Looked up from germline, CDR1 is LNHDA and CDR2 is SQIVND (reference sequence). The CDR3 region is CASSIKSPVRGGYTGELFF. For the CDR3, the DNA is TGTGCCAGTAGTATAAAATCACCGGTGCGGGGGGGCTACACCGGGGAGCTGTTTTTT. Full variable domain (missing parts from reference TRBV19 and TRBJ2-2): DGGITQSPKYLFRKEGQNVTLSCEQNLNHDAMYWYRQDPGQGLRLIYYSQIVNDFQKGDIAEGYSVSREKKESFPLTVTSAQKNPTAFYLCASSIKSPVRGGYTGELFFGEGSRLTVL.

V usage is TRBV29-1 and J usage is TRBJ1-1; D not resolved. The V end lost 4 bases, the J end lost 2 bases, and 11 bases lay between the germline ends. Germline V lookup: CDR1 SQVTM, CDR2 ANQGSEA. The CDR3 covers 13 residues. Here the CDR3 reads CSVVPLPNTEAFF. CDR3 nucleotides: TGCAGCGTTGTACCACTCCCCAACACTGAAGCTTTCTTT.

The chain uses TRBV11-2 and TRBJ2-2; TRBD2 is a possible D gene (5 bases). Trimming left V 3 bases short and J 7 bases short, with 6 bases between. This CDR3 contains 12 residues. Germline values: CDR1 SGHAT, CDR2 FQNNGV. The DNA for the CDR3 is TGTGCCAGCAGCTTTGGGAGCGGGGAGCTGTTTTTT. This codes for CASSFGSGELFF.

CDR3 residues: CASSDALGHEKLFF. The CDR3 DNA follows: TGTGCCAGCAGCGACGCCCTGGGGCATGAAAAACTGTTTTTT. The rearrangement links TRBV5-8 to TRBJ1-4, with D maybe TRBD1 (5 bases). Germline lookup yields CDR1 SGHTS and CDR2 YDEGEE. Trimming took off 4 bases at V and 6 bases at J, with 13 bases between the two ends. The CDR3 has 14 residues.

The chain employs TRBV7-2 and TRBJ2-1; 9 nucleotides match TRBD2. This CDR3 is 14 amino acids long. Germline loops: CDR1 SGHTA, CDR2 FQGNSA. J lost 8 bases, V lost 1 base, and 3 bases had no gene match. CDR3 nucleotides: TGTGCCAGCAGCTTAGGCGGGGGGGCATATGAGCAGTTCTTC. It specifies CASSLGGGAYEQFF.

This chain joins TRBV5-1 and TRBJ2-5; 9 bases fit TRBD2. The CDR3 is 15 residues long. The germline gives CDR1 SGHRS, CDR2 YFSETQ. V was pared by 4 bases and J by 0 bases, with 4 bases of the junction left unmatched. CDR3 bases: TGCGCCAGCAGCCGAGCGGGGGGCCACCAAGAGACCCAGTACTTC. This codes for CASSRAGGHQETQYF.

The table lists this clone with a few counts. This chain uses TRBV5-6 with TRBJ1-2; a possible D gene is TRBD1 (6 bases). V lost 0 bases, J lost 4 bases, and 7 bases lay in between. CDR1 and CDR2 from the germline V gene are SGHDT and YYEEEE. The CDR3 contains 13 residues. The CDR3 DNA sequence: TGTGCCAGCAGCTTGGGACAGGTCTATGGCTACACCTTC. This sequence encodes CASSLGQVYGYTF.

The chain employs TRBV18 and TRBJ2-2; D possibly corresponds to TRBD2 (7 bases). V lost 4 bases, J lost 0 bases, and 12 bases lay in between. Germline V gives CDR1 KGHSH, CDR2 LQKENI. The CDR3 extends over 16 amino acids. In DNA form, the CDR3 reads TGTGCCAGCTCACGGCGGGGGCCTTCGAACACCGGGGAGCTGTTTTTT. Its protein product is CASSRRGPSNTGELFF.

The chain combines TRBV3-1 (or the pseudogene TRBV3-2) with TRBJ1-5; the match to TRBD1 covers 10 bases. This CDR3 has 14 residues. The J segment lost 13 bases and the V segment lost 1 base, leaving 7 bases of the junction unmatched. CDR1 and CDR2 (germline): LGHDT, YNNKEL (reference sequence). CDR3 loop: CASSQGGQGSSQHF. The CDR3 coding sequence is TGTGCCAGCAGCCAAGGGGGACAGGGGAGTTCTCAGCATTTT.

This chain links TRBV7-3 with TRBJ1-2, with D unresolved. Germline values: CDR1 SGHTA, CDR2 FQGTGA. The V gene lost 5 bases and the J gene lost 1 base, with 8 bases spanning the gap. This CDR3 has 13 residues. CDR3 region: CASSLNSNYGYTF. CDR3 coding DNA: TGTGCCAGCAGCCTCAACAGTAACTATGGCTACACCTTC.

V is TRBV14 and J is TRBJ1-1; no reliable D call. V lost 4 bases, J lost 1 base, and 7 bases lay in between. CDR3 length: 13 amino acids. Germline values: CDR1 SGHDN, CDR2 FVKESK. The CDR3, as DNA: TGTGCCAGCAGCCGTACAAAGAACACTGAAGCTTTCTTT. It is translated as CASSRTKNTEAFF.

The rearrangement uses TRBV12-3 or TRBV12-4 and TRBJ1-1; D possibly corresponds to TRBD1 (6 bases). The V gene lost 4 bases and the J gene lost 7 bases, with 7 bases spanning the gap. The CDR3 sequence is 11 residues long. CDR3 protein: CASSSRGEAFF. The CDR3 DNA follows: TGTGCCAGCAGTTCCAGGGGTGAAGCTTTCTTT.